Following are 23 T cell receptor beta chains from one sample sequenced in a study of cytomegalovirus exposure and HLA in healthy donors. Researchers ran the PCR with 60 Vbeta and 13 Jbeta primers. Measured with immunoSEQ multiplex PCR; TCRdb has only the in-frame clones, and not every one. In the table there are roughly 150,000 clones, roughly 84% of which are singletons. The source material was PBMCs. These receptors all stem from a man in his thirties or forties in good health and CMV-seronegative.

The gene calls are TRBV4-2 and TRBJ1-5; D is unresolved. Germline V gene lookup returns CDR1 LGHNA and CDR2 YNFKEQ. The CDR3 contains 16 residues. V was shortened by 0 bases and J by 9 bases, with 18 bases between the two germline ends. In DNA form, the CDR3 reads TGTGCCAGCAGCCAAGATAAAAGCGCCGACGGCCGGCCCCAGCATTTT. Protein sequence: CASSQDKSADGRPQHF.

The J gene is TRBJ1-5, the V gene TRBV28; D ambiguous. The CDR3 length is 11 residues. Germline assignment: CDR1 MDHEN and CDR2 SYDVKM. V lost 6 bases to trimming and J lost 6 bases, with 6 bases between them. The CDR3: CASSSVQPQHF. CDR3 nucleotide sequence: TGTGCCAGCAGCTCCGTTCAGCCCCAGCATTTT.

The chain employs TRBV6-1 and TRBJ1-5; a weak D match, TRBD1 (6 bases). Germline loops: CDR1 MNHNS, CDR2 SASEGT. The CDR3 contains 14 residues. V shed 10 bases and J shed 9 bases, with 22 bases lying between them. CDR3 in amino acids: CATTRTEGMWPQHF. The CDR3 DNA follows: TGTGCCACCACGAGGACAGAGGGGATGTGGCCCCAGCATTTT.

Comments on this clone: One end of the junction varies from germline; a read error may be responsible. The rearrangement uses TRBV6-1 and TRBJ2-1; 9 bases fit TRBD2. This CDR3 region has 16 residues. Germline V gene data show CDR1 as MNHNS and CDR2 as SASEGT. The CDR3 here is CASSVRAGGPYTEQFF. The CDR3 region has the DNA TGTGCCAGCAGTGTGAGAGCGGGGGGCCCCTACACTGAGCAGTTCTTC.

This chain joins TRBV6-5 and TRBJ2-3; D perhaps matches TRBD2 (6 bases). Trimming pared 2 bases from V and 5 bases from J, leaving 17 bases between. This CDR3 has 16 residues. Germline loops: CDR1 MNHEY, CDR2 SVGAGI. This CDR3 is CASSYEIGGVLDTQYF. CDR3 coding DNA: TGTGCCAGCAGTTACGAGATCGGGGGAGTGTTAGATACGCAGTATTTT.

The chain uses TRBV7-9 and TRBJ2-7, with a tentative D call TRBD1 (6 bases). V lost 2 bases and J 1 base, leaving 12 bases between the germline ends. This CDR3 region has 15 residues. Per the germline V gene, CDR1 is SEHNR and CDR2 is FQNEAQ (reference sequence). For the CDR3, the DNA is TGTGCCAGCAGCTTAAAGACAGGAATTTCCTACGAGCAGTACTTC. This codes for CASSLKTGISYEQYF.

The genes are TRBV18 and TRBJ2-3; TRBD1 matches 9 bases. The CDR3 extends over 16 amino acids. Germline values: CDR1 KGHSH, CDR2 LQKENI. V shed 3 bases and J 4 bases; nucleotides not matched to a gene: 8. The CDR3 loop is CASSPITGGASDTQYF. As DNA, the CDR3 is TGTGCCAGCTCACCCATTACAGGGGGCGCATCAGATACGCAGTATTTT.

This clone was found a few times. This sequence joins TRBV19 and TRBJ2-1; 11 bases map to TRBD2. Germline trimming cut 8 bases from V and 8 bases from J; bases unmatched to any gene: 17. This CDR3 spans 17 amino acids. The V gene's germline CDR1 is LNHDA and CDR2 SQIVND (reference sequence). DNA of the CDR3: TGTGCCAGTCCCCCAAGCCACCAACTAGCGGGGGCGGATGAGCAGTTCTTC. As protein: CASPPSHQLAGADEQFF.

Comment on this clone: The identical CDR3 is also encoded by other nucleotide sequences in the sample. The chain carries TRBV5-1 and TRBJ2-5; 16 bases are a match to TRBD2. This CDR3 has 15 amino acids. Germline CDR1 SGHRS, CDR2 YFSETQ. V shed 4 bases and J 5 bases; nucleotides not matched to a gene: 2. The CDR3 bases are TGCGCCAGCAGCCCGGGACTAGCGGGAGGGGAGACCCAGTACTTC. It is translated as CASSPGLAGGETQYF.

A note on this clone: One junction end does not reproduce the germline sequence, and a read error may be involved. V gene TRBV7-9 combines with J gene TRBJ1-1; 8 bases fit TRBD1. CDR1 is SEHNR, CDR2 FQNEAQ, per germline (reference sequence). The CDR3 consists of 12 residues. The CDR3 here is CSSSPGTGQAFF. DNA for the CDR3: TGTTCCAGCAGCCCCGGGACAGGACAAGCTTTCTTT. Using reference TRBV7-9 and TRBJ1-1 for the parts outside the CDR3, the full variable domain is DTGVSQNPRHKITKRGQNVTFRCDPISEHNRLYWYRQTLGQGPEFLTYFQNEAQLEKSRLLSDRFSAERPKGSFSTLEIQRTEQGDSAMYLCSSSPGTGQAFFGQGTRLTVV.

The chain combines TRBV19 with TRBJ1-2, with TRBD1 as a possible D gene (6 bases). The CDR3 spans 15 residues. With 4 bases removed from V and 1 base from J, the gap between germline ends came to 13 bases. From germline, CDR1 is LNHDA and CDR2 SQIVND (reference sequence). CDR3 sequence reads: CASSTRQAINYGYTF. DNA of the CDR3: TGTGCCAGTAGTACCCGACAGGCTATTAACTATGGCTACACCTTC.

The chain employs TRBV15 and TRBJ2-1; 11 nucleotides align to TRBD2. CDR3 length: 16 residues. Germline V gene data show CDR1 as LNHNV and CDR2 as YYDKDF (reference sequence). The V segment lost 5 bases and the J segment 9 bases; nucleotides outside the gene matches: 12. The DNA for the CDR3 is TGTGCCACCAGCTCCCGACTAGCGGGAATTGGGGGTGAGCAGTTCTTC. This codes for CATSSRLAGIGGEQFF.

The chain recombines TRBV5-1 with TRBJ2-3, with 10 bases aligning to TRBD2. Trimming cost V 4 bases and J 2 bases; bases outside gene matches: 10. The germline V gene has CDR1 SGHRS and CDR2 YFSETQ. The CDR3 is made up of 17 amino acids. The CDR3: CASSPQTSGFNTDTQYF. The CDR3 nucleotides are TGCGCCAGCAGCCCTCAGACTAGCGGGTTTAACACAGATACGCAGTATTTT.

V usage is TRBV2 and J usage is TRBJ2-3; 13 positions match TRBD2. V shed 0 bases, J shed 4 bases, and the junction held 4 bases outside the gene matches. The germline V gene encodes CDR1 SNHLY and CDR2 FYNNEI. CDR3 size: 17 residues. CDR3 loop: CASSEALGLAGADTQYF. The CDR3 region has the DNA TGTGCCAGCAGTGAAGCGTTAGGACTAGCGGGAGCAGATACGCAGTATTTT.

This chain joins TRBV28 and TRBJ1-5; TRBD1 might be the D (5 bases). The CDR3 is made up of 14 amino acids. Trimming stripped 6 bases from V and 11 bases from J, with 20 bases between. Germline V lookup: CDR1 MDHEN, CDR2 SYDVKM. The CDR3 is CASSPSGGGGTQHF. CDR3 nucleotides: TGTGCCAGCAGCCCTTCCGGGGGGGGAGGGACCCAGCATTTT.

The chain couples TRBV7-3 to TRBJ2-1; 10 bases agree with TRBD1. The V gene end was trimmed by 4 bases and the J gene end by 6 bases; junction bases not matched to a gene: 6. This CDR3 contains 15 residues. Germline CDR1 reads SGHTA; CDR2 reads FQGTGA. CDR3 residues: CASSSTGGQRNEQFF. The CDR3 DNA follows: TGTGCCAGCAGCTCGACAGGGGGCCAGCGCAATGAGCAGTTCTTC.

This sequence joins TRBV7-9 and TRBJ1-1, with 8 bases fitting TRBD1. The CDR3 length is 13 residues. CDR1 and CDR2 (germline): SEHNR, FQNEAQ (reference sequence). V gave up 8 bases and J gave up 2 bases; unmatched junction bases: 4. Here the CDR3 reads CASADRGNTEAFF. Written as DNA, the CDR3 is TGTGCCAGCGCTGACAGGGGTAACACTGAAGCTTTCTTT.

The rearrangement uses TRBV19 and TRBJ2-6; no clear D. The CDR3 is 15 residues long. Trimming stripped 2 bases from V and 4 bases from J, with 9 bases between. Germline CDR1 is LNHDA and CDR2 is SQIVND (reference sequence). CDR3 coding DNA: TGTGCCAGTAGTATATCCCCCAGGGGGGCCAACGTCCTGACTTTC. Translating it yields CASSISPRGANVLTF.

The J gene is TRBJ2-1, the V gene TRBV30; 12 positions agree with TRBD2. Germline V gene lookup returns CDR1 GTSNPN and CDR2 SVGIG (reference sequence). J lost 4 bases, V lost 3 bases, and 22 bases had no gene match. This CDR3 spans 21 amino acids. The CDR3 DNA sequence: TGTGCCTGGAGGGGGCCCCGAACTAGCGGGAGGACTCATGTAGTTTACAATGAGCAGTTCTTC. It encodes CAWRGPRTSGRTHVVYNEQFF.

The chain recombines TRBV23-1 with TRBJ2-3, with 11 positions matching TRBD1. TRBV23-1 carries the ORF label, with uncertain function. The length of the CDR3 is 13 residues. Losses at the gene ends were 0 bases for V and 13 bases for J; bases not matched to a gene: 3. The CDR3, as DNA: TGCGCCAGCAGTCAATCGAGGGGACAGGGGGAGTATTTT. It is translated as CASSQSRGQGEYF.

The chain recombines TRBV4-2 with TRBJ2-1, with TRBD2 identical over 11 bases. The V and J ends lost 2 bases and 5 bases, in that order; junction bases with no gene match: 8. Germline loops: CDR1 LGHNA, CDR2 YNFKEQ. The CDR3 sequence is 17 residues long. The DNA of the CDR3 is TGTGCCAGCAGCCAACCTCCTACGGGACTAGCGGACAATGAGCAGTTCTTC. The encoded protein is CASSQPPTGLADNEQFF.

The genes are TRBV5-4 and TRBJ2-2, with 8 nucleotides matching TRBD1. The V gene end was trimmed by 0 bases and the J gene end by 7 bases; junction bases not matched to a gene: 5. CDR3 length equals 15 residues. Per the germline V gene, CDR1 is SGHNT and CDR2 is YYREEE (reference sequence). CDR3 sequence (DNA): TGTGCCAGCAGCTTGGGCAGGGGGCTGGACGGGGAGCTGTTTTTT. Translating it yields CASSLGRGLDGELFF.

This rearrangement joins TRBV5-4 to TRBJ2-3; D remains unclear. V lost 4 bases, J lost 4 bases, and 13 bases lay in between. There are 14 residues in the CDR3. Germline CDR1 is SGHNT and CDR2 is YYREEE (reference sequence). The CDR3 DNA follows: TGTGCCAGCAGCCTGGGCCAGGATCCAGATACGCAGTATTTT. Translating gives CASSLGQDPDTQYF.